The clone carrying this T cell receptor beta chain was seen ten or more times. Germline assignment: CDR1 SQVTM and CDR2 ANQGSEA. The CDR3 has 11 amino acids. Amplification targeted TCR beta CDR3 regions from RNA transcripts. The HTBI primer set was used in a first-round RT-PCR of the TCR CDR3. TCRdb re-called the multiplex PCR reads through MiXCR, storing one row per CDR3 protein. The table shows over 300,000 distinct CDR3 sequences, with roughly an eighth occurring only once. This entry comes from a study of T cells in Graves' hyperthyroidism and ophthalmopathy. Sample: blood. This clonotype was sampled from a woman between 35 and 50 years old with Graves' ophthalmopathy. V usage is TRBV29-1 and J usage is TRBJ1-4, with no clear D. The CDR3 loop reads CSAWAGEKLFF. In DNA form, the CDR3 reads TGCAGTGCCTGGGCCGGGGAAAAACTGTTTTTT.